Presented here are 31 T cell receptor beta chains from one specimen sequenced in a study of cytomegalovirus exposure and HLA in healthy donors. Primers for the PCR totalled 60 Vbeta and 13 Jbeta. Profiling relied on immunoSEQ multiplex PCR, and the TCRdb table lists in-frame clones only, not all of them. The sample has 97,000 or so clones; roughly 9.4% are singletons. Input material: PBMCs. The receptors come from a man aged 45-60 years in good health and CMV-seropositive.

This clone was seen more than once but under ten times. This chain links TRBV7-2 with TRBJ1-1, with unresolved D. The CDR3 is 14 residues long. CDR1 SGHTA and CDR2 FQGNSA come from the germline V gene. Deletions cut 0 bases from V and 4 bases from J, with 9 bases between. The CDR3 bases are TGTGCCAGCAGCTTAGCCACAGTCAGCACTGAAGCTTTCTTT. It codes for CASSLATVSTEAFF.

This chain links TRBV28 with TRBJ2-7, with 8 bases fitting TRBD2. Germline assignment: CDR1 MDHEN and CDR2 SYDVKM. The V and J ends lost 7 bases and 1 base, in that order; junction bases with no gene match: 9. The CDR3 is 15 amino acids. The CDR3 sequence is CASNPSSGASYEQYF. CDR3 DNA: TGTGCCAGCAACCCTAGTAGCGGGGCTTCCTACGAGCAGTACTTC.

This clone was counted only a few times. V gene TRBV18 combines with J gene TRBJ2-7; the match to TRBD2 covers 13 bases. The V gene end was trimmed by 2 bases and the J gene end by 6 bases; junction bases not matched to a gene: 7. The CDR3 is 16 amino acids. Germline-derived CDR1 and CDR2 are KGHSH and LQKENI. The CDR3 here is CASSPTGTSGIPEQYF. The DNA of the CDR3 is TGTGCCAGCTCACCAACGGGGACTAGCGGGATTCCCGAGCAGTACTTC.

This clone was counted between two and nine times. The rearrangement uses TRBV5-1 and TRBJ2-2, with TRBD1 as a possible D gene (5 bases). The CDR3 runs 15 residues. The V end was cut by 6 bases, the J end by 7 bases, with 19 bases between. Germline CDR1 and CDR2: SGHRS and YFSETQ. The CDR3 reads CASNSYVQGNGELFF. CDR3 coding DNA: TGCGCCAGCAACTCTTATGTTCAGGGTAACGGGGAGCTGTTTTTT.

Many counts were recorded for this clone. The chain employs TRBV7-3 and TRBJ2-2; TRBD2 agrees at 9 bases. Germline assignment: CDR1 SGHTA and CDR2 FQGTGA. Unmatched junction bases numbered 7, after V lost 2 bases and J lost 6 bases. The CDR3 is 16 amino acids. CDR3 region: CASSLVSGRGAGELFF. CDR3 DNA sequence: TGTGCCAGCAGCTTAGTTAGCGGGAGAGGAGCCGGGGAGCTGTTTTTT.

CDR3 sequence: CATSREWAANQPQHF. DNA of the CDR3: TGTGCCACCAGCAGAGAGTGGGCCGCTAATCAGCCCCAGCATTTT. The rearrangement joins TRBV15 to TRBJ1-5; no clear D gene. The germline V gene has CDR1 LNHNV and CDR2 YYDKDF (reference sequence). The V gene lost 0 bases and the J gene lost 4 bases, with 10 bases spanning the gap. The CDR3 extends over 15 amino acids.

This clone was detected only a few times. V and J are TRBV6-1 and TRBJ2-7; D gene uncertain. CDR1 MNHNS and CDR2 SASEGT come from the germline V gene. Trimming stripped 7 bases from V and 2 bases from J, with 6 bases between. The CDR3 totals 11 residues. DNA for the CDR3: TGTGCCAGCATACAGACCTACGAGCAGTACTTC. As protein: CASIQTYEQYF.

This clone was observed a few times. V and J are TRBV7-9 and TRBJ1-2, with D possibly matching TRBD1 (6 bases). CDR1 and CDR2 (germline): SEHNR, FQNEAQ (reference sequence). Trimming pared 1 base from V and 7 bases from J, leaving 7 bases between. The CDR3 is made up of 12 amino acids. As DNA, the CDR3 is TGTGCCAGCAGCTTAGTAGGGGGTGGCTACACCTTC. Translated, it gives CASSLVGGGYTF. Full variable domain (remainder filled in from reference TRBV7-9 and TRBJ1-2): DTGVSQNPRHKITKRGQNVTFRCDPISEHNRLYWYRQTLGQGPEFLTYFQNEAQLEKSRLLSDRFSAERPKGSFSTLEIQRTEQGDSAMYLCASSLVGGGYTFGSGTRLTVV.

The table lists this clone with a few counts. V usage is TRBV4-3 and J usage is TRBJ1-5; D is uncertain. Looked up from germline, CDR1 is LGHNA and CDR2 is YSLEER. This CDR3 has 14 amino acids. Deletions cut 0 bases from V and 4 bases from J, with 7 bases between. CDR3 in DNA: TGCGCCAGCAGCCAAGATCCGGGGAATCAGCCCCAGCATTTT. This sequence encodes CASSQDPGNQPQHF.

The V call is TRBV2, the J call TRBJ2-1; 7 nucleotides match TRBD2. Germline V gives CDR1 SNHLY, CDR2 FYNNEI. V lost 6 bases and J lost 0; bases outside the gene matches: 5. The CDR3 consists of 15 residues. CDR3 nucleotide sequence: TGTGCCAGCAGAAGGGGCGGGAGCTCCTACAATGAGCAGTTCTTC. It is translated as CASRRGGSSYNEQFF. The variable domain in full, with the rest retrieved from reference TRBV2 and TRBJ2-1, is EPEVTQTPSHQVTQMGQEVILRCVPISNHLYFYWYRQILGQKVEFLVSFYNNEISEKSEIFDDQFSVERPDGSNFTLKIRSTKLEDSAMYFCASRRGGSSYNEQFFGPGTRLTVL.

CDR3 coding DNA: TGTGCCAGCAGTCCCACGAGGACTGCATCCAACATTCAGTACTTC. It translates to CASSPTRTASNIQYF. This chain links TRBV28 with TRBJ2-4, with D maybe TRBD2 (5 bases). The germline V and J ends were trimmed by 5 bases and 7 bases, with 18 bases remaining between them. From germline, CDR1 is MDHEN and CDR2 SYDVKM. This CDR3 region has 15 residues.

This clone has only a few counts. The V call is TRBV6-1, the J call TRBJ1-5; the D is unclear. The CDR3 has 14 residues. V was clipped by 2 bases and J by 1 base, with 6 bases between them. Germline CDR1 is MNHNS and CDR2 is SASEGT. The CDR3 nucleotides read TGTGCCAGCAGTGAATTTACAAGCAATCAGCCCCAGCATTTT. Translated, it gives CASSEFTSNQPQHF.

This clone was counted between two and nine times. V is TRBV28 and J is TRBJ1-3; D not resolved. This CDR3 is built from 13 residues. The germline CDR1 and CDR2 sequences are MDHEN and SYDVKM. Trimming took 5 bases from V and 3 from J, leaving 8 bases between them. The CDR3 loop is CASSRGSGNTIYF. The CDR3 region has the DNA TGTGCCAGCAGTAGAGGGAGTGGAAACACCATATATTTT.

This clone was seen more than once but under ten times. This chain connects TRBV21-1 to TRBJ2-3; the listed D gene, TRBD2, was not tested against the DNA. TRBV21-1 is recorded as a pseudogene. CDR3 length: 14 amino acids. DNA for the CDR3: TGTGCGCCCGGTTTCGGGAGGCCTATAGATACGCAGTATTTT. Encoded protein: CAPGFGRPIDTQYF.

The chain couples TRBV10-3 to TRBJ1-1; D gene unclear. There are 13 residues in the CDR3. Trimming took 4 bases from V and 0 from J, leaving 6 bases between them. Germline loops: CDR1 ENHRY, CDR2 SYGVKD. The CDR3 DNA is TGTGCCATCAGTGTCCTTTTGAACACTGAAGCTTTCTTT. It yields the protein CAISVLLNTEAFF.

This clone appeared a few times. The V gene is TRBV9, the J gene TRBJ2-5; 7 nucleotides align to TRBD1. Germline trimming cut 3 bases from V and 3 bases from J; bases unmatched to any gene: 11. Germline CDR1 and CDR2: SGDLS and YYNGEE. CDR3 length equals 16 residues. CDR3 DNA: TGTGCCAGCAGCGCCCCAGGGGGACAGTGGGAAGAGACCCAGTACTTC. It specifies CASSAPGGQWEETQYF. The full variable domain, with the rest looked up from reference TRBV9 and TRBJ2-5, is DSGVTQTPKHLITATGQRVTLRCSPRSGDLSVYWYQQSLDQGLQFLIQYYNGEERAKGNILERFSAQQFPDLHSELNLSSLELGDSALYFCASSAPGGQWEETQYFGPGTRLLVL.

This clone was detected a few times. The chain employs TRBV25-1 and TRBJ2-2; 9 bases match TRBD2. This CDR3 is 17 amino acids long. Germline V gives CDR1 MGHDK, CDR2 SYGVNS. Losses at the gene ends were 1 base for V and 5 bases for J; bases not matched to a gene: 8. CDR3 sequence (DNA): TGTGCCAGCAGTGAATTGGGACTAGCCGGTCGAACCGGGGAGCTGTTTTTT. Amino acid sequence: CASSELGLAGRTGELFF.

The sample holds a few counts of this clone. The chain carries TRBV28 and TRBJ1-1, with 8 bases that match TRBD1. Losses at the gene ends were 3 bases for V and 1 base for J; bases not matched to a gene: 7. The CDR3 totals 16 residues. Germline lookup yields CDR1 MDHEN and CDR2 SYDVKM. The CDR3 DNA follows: TGTGCCAGCAGTTTCGCATCAGGGGGCGCGAACACTGAAGCTTTCTTT. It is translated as CASSFASGGANTEAFF.

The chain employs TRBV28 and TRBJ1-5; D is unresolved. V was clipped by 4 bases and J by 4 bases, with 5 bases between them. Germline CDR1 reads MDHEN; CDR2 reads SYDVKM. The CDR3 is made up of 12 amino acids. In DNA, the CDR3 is TGTGCCAGCAGTTCCCTTAATCAGCCCCAGCATTTT. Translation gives CASSSLNQPQHF.

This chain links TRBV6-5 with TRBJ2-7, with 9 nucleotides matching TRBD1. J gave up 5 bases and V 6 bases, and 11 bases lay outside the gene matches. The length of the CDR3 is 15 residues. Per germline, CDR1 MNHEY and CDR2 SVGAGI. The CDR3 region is CASRPPGTGSNEQYF. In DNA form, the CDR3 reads TGTGCCAGCAGGCCACCAGGGACAGGGTCCAACGAGCAGTACTTC.

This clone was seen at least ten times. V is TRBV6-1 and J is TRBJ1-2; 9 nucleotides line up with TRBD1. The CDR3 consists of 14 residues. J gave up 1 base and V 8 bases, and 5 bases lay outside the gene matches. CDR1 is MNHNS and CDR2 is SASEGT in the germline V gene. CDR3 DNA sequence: TGTGCCAGCCTCCGGGACAGGGATAACTATGGCTACACCTTC. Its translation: CASLRDRDNYGYTF.

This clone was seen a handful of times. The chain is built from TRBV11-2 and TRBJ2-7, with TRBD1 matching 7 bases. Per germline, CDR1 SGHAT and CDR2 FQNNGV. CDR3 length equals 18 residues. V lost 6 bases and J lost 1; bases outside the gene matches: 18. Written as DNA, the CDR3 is TGTGCCAGCAGTGGGGGACAGAGAGAAACTAAGCAATCCTACGAGCAGTACTTC. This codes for CASSGGQRETKQSYEQYF. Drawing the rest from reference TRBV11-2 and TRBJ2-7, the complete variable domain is EAGVAQSPRYKIIEKRQSVAFWCNPISGHATLYWYQQILGQGPKLLIQFQNNGVVDDSQLPKDRFSAERLKGVDSTLKIQPAKLEDSAVYLCASSGGQRETKQSYEQYFGPGTRLTVT.

The CDR3 region has the DNA TGTGCCAGCACCGATTTGGGACAGGAAAAAAACATTCAGTACTTC. Protein product: CASTDLGQEKNIQYF. This chain uses TRBV6-5 with TRBJ2-4; TRBD1 aligns across 8 bases. This CDR3 is built from 15 residues. V was clipped by 7 bases and J by 4 bases; unmatched bases: 9. Germline V CDR1 and CDR2: MNHEY, SVGAGI.

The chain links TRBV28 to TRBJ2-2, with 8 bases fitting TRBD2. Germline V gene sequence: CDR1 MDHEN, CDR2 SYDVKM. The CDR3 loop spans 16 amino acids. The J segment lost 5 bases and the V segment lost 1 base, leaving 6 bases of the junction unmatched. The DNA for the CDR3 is TGTGCCAGCAGTTTATTGGTAGCGGGACAAACCGGGGAGCTGTTTTTT. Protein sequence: CASSLLVAGQTGELFF.

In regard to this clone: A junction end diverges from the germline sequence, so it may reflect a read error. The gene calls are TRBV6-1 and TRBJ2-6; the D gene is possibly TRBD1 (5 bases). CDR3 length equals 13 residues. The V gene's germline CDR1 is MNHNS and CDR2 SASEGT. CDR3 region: CASEYSGANVLPF. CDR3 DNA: TGTGCCAGCGAGTACTCTGGGGCCAACGTCCTGCCTTTC.

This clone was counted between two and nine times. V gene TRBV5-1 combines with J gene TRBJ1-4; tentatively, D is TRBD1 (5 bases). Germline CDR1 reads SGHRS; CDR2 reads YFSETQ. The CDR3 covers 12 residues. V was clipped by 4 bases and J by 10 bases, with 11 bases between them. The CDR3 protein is CASSPGGGKLFF. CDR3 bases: TGCGCCAGCAGCCCGGGGGGGGGAAAACTGTTTTTT.

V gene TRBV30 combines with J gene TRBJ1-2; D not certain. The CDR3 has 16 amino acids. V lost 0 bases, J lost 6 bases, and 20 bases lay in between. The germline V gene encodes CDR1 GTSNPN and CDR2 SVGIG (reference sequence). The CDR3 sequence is CAWSVPPGIRGDGYTF. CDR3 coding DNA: TGTGCCTGGAGTGTTCCTCCGGGAATCCGGGGAGATGGCTACACCTTC.

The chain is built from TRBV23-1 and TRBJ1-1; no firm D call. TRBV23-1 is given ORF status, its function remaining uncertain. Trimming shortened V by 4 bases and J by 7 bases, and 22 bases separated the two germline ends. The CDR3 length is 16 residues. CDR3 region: CASSPLACPNTDEAFF. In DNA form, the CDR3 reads TGCGCCAGCAGTCCGCTAGCATGCCCTAACACTGATGAAGCTTTCTTT.

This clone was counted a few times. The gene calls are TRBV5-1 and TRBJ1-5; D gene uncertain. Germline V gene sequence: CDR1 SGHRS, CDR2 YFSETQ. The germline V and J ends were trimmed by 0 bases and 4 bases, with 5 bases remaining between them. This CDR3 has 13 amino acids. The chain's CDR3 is CASSLERNQPQHF. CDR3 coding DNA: TGCGCCAGCAGCTTGGAGCGGAATCAGCCCCAGCATTTT.

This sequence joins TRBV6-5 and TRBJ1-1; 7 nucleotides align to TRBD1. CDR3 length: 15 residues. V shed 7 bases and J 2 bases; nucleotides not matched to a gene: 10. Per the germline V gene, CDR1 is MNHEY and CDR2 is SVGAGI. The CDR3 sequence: CASTPRGGRNTEAFF. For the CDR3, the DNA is TGTGCCAGCACCCCCCGAGGGGGCAGAAACACTGAAGCTTTCTTT.

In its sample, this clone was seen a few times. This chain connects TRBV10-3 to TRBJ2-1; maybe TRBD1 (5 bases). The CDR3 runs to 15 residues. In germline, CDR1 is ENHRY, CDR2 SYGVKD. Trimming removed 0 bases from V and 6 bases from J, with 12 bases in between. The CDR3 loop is CAISESGLGANEQFF. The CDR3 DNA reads TGTGCCATCAGTGAGTCAGGGCTAGGGGCCAATGAGCAGTTCTTC.